This TCR beta chain was obtained from a study of metastatic and nonmetastatic thyroid tumors. As for the study in general: The authors compared repertoires across blood and tumor or nodule tissue from malignant and benign thyroid patients.

In germline, CDR1 is DFQATT, CDR2 SNEGSKA (reference sequence). The CDR3 runs 14 residues. The V segment lost 1 base and the J segment 7 bases; nucleotides outside the gene matches: 7. Thyroid surgery took place with no prior treatment in any patient. Via MiXCR, TCRdb re-called the PCR reads. The sample carries over 45,000 clones, around 20% recorded once. The receptor was isolated from a male donor with papillary thyroid cancer or a benign thyroid nodule (not recorded which). Some clones in this sample may be carry-over from other donors' samples. The sequencing input was blood. The rearrangement uses TRBV20-1 and TRBJ2-7; TRBD2 matches 10 bases. The CDR3 here is CSARVAGGMGEQYF. The CDR3 bases are TGCAGTGCTAGAGTAGCGGGAGGAATGGGGGAGCAGTACTTC.